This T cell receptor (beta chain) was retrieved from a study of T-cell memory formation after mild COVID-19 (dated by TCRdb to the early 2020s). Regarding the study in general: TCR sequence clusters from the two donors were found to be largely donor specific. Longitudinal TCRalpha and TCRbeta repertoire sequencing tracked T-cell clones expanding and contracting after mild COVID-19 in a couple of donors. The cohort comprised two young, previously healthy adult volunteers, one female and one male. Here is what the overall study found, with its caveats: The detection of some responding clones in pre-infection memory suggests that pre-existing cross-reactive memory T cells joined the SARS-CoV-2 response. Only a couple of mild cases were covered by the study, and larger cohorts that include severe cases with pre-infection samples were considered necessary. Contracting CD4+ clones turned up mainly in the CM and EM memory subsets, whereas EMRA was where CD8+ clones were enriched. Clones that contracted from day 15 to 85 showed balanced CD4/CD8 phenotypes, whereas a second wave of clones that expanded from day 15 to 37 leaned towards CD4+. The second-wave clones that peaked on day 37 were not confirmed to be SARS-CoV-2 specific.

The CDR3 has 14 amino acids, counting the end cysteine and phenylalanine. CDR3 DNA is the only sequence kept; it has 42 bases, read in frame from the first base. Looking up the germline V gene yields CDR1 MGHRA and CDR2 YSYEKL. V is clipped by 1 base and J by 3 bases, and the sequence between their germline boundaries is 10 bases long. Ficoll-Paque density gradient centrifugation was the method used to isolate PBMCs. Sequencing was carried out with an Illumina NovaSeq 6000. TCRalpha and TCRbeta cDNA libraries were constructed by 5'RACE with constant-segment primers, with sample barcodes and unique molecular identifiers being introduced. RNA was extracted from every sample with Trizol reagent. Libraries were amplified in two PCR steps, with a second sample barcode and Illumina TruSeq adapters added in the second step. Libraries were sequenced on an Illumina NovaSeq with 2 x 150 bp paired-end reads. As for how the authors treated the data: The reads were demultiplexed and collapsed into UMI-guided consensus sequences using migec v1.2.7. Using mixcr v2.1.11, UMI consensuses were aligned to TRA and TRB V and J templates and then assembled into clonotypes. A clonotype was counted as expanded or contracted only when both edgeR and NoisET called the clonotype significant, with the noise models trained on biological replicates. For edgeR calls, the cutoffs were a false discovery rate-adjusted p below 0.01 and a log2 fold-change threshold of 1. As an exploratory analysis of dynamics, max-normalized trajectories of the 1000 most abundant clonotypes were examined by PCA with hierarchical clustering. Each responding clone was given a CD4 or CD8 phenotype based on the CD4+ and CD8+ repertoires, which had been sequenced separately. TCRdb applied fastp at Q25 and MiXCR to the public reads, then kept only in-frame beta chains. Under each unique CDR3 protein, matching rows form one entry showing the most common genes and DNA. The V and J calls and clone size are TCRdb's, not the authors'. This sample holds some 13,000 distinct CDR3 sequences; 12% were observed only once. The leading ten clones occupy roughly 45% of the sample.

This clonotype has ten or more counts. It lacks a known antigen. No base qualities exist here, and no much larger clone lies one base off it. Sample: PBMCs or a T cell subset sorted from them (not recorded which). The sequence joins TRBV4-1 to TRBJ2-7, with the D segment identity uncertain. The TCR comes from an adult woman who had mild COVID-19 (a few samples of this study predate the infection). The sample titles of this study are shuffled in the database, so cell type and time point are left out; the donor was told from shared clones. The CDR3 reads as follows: CASSQGGGFYEQYF. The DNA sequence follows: TGCGCCAGCAGCCAAGGCGGCGGTTTCTACGAGCAGTACTTC.